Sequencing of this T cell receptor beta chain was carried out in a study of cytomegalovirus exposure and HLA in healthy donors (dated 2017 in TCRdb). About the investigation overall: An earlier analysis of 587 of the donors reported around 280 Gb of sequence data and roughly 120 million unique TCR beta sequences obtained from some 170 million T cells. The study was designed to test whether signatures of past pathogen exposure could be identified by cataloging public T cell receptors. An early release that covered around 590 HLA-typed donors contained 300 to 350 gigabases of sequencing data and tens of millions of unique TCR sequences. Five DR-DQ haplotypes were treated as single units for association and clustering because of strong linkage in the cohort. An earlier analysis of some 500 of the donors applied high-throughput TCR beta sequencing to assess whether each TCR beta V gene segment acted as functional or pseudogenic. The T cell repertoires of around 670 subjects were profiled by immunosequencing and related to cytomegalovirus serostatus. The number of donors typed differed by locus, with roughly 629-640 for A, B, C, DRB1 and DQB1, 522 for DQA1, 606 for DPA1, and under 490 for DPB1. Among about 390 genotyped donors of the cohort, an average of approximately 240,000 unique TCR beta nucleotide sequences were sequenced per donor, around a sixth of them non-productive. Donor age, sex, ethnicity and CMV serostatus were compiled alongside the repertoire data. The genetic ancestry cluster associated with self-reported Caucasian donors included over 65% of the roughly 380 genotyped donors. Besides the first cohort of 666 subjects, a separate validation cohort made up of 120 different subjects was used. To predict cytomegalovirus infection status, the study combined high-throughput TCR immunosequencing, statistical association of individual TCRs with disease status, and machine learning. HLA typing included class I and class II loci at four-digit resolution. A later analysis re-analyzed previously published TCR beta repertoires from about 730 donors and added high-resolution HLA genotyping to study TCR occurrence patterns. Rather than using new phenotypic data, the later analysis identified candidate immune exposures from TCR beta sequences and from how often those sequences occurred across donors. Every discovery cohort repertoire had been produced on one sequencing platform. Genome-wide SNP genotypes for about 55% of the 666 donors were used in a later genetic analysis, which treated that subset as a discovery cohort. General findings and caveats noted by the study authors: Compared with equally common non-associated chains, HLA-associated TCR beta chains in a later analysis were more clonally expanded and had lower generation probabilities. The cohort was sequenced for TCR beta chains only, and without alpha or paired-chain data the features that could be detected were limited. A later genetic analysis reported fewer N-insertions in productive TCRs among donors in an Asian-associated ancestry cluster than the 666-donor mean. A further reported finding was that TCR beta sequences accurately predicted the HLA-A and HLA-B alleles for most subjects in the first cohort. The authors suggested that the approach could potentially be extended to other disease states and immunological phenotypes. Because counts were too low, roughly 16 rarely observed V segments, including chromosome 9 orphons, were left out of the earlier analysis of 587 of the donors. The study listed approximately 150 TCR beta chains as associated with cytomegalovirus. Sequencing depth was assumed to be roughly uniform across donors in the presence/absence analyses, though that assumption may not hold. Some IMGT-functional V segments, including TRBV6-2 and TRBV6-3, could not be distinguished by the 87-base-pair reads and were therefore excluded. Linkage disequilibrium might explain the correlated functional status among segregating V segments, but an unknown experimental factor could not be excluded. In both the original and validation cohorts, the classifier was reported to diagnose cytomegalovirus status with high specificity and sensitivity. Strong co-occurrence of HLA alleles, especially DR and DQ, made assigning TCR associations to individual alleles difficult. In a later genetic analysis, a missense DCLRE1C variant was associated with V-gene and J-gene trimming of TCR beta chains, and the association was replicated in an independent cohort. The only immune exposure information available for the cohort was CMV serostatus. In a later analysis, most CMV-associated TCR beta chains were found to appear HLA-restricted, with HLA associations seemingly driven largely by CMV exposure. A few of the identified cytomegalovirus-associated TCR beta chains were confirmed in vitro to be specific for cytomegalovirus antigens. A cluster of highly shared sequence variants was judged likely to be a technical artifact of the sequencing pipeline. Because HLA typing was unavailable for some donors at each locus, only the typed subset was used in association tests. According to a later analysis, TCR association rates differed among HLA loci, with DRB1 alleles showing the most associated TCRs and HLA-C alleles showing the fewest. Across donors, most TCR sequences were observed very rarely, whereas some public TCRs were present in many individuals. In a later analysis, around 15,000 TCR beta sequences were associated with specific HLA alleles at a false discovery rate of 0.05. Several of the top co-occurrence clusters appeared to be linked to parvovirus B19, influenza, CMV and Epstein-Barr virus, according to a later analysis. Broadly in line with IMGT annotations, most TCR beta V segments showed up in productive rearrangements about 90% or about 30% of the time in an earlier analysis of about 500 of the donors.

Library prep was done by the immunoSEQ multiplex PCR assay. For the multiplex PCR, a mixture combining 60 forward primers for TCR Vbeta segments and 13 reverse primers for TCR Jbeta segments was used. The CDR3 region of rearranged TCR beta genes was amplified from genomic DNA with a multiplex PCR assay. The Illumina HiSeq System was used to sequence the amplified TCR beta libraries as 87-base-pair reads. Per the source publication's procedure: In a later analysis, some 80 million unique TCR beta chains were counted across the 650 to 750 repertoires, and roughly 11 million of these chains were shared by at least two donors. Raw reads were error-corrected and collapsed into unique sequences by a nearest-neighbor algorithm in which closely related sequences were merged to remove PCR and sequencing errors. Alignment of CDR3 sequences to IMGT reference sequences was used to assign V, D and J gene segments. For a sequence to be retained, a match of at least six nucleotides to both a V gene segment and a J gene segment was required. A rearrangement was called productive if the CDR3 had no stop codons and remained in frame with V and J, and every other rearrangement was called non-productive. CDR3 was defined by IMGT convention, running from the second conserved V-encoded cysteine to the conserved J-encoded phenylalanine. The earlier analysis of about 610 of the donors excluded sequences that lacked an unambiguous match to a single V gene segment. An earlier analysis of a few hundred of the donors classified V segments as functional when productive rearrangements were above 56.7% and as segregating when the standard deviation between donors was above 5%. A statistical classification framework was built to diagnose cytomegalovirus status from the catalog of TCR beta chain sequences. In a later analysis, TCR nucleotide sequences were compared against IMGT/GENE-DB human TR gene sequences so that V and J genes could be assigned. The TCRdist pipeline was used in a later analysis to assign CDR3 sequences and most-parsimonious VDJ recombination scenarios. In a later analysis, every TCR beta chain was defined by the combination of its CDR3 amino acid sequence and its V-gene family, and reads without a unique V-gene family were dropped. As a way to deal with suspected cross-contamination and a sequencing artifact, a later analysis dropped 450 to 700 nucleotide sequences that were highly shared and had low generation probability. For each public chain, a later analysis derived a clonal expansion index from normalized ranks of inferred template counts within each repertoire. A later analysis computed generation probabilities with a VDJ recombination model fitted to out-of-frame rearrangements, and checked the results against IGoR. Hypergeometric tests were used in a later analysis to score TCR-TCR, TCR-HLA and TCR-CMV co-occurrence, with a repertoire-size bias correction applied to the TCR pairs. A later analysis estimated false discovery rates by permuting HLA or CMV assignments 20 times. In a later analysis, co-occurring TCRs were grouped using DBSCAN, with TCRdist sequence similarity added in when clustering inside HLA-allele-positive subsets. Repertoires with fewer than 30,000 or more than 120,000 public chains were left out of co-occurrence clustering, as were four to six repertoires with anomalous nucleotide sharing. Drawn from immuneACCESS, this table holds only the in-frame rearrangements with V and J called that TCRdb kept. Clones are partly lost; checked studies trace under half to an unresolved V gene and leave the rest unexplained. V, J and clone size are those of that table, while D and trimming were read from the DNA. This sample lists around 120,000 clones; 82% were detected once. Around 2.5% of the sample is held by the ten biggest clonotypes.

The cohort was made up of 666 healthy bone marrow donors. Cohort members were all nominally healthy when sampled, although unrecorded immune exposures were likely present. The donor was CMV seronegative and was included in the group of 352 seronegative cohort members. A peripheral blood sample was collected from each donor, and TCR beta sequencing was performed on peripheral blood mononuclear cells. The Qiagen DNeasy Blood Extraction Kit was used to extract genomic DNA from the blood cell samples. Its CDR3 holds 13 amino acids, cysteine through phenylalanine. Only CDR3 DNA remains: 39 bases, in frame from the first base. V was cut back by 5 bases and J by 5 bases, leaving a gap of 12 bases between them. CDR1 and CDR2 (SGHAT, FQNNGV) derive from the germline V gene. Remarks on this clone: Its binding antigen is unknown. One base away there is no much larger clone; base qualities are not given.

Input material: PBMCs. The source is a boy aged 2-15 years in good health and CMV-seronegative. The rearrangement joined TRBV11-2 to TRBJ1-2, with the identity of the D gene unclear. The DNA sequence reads TGTGCCAGCAGCCTCGCGGCAGTTTATGGCTACACCTTC. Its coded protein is CASSLAAVYGYTF.